The present TCR beta chain was sequenced within a study of T cell changes during pregnancy in multiple sclerosis. Per germline, CDR1 SGHRS and CDR2 YFSETQ. Trimming removed 2 bases from V and 0 bases from J, with 12 bases in between. The CDR3 sequence is 15 residues long. In its sample, this clone was seen a few times. The repertoire was sequenced with immunoSEQ multiplex PCR; TCRdb's copy has only in-frame clones and lacks some. The sample holds tens of thousands of clones, around 90% seen once. This sequence joins TRBV5-1 and TRBJ2-7, with D possibly matching TRBD2 (5 bases). The specimen comprised peripheral blood, sampled after pregnancy. This receptor was obtained from a female donor in good health, enrolled as a control in a pregnancy study. The chain's CDR3 is CASSFMDFSSYEQYF. CDR3 coding DNA: TGCGCCAGCAGCTTCATGGACTTCAGCTCCTACGAGCAGTACTTC.